This TCR beta chain originates from a study of T cell responses to AZD1222 COVID-19 vaccine. Findings and limits, study-wide: Spike-specific TCR depth and breadth grew after two AZD1222 doses. Spike regions recognized by vaccine-associated CD4 TCRs spanned the protein, led by 160-218 and 743-854. Baseline seropositivity occurred in only a handful of AZD1222 recipients. Donors in the cohort were predominantly white British and more often female, and clonal diversity was possibly underestimated.

V was trimmed by 2 bases and J by 8 bases, leaving 12 bases between them. The length of the CDR3 is 14 residues. Germline CDR1 reads LGHDT; CDR2 reads YNNKEL (reference sequence). Concerning this clone itself: Its antigen is as yet unknown.

Assay: immunoSEQ multiplex PCR; the TCRdb copy retains only in-frame clones and omits some. The sample yields roughly 150,000 clones, about 87% seen once. The genes are TRBV3-1 (or the pseudogene TRBV3-2) and TRBJ1-4; perhaps TRBD1 as D (5 bases). Sequencing used peripheral blood, obtained on day 0 of AZD1222 vaccination. This clonotype was sampled from an adult in good health. The CDR3 spells CASSQRGVGEKLFF. The CDR3 bases are TGTGCCAGCAGCCAAAGGGGCGTCGGGGAAAAACTGTTTTTT.